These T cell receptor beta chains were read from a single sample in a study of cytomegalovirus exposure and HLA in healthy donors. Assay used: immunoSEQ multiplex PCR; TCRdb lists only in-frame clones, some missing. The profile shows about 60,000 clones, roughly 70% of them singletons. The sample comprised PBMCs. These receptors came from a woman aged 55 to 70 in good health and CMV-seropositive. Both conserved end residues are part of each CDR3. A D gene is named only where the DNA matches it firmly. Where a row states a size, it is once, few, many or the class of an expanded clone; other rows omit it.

CDR3 protein: CASRHLAGGGNEQFF; CDR3 DNA: TGTGCCAGCAGACATCTAGCGGGGGGCGGTAATGAGCAGTTCTTC; D gene: TRBD2; V gene: TRBV6-5; CDR3 length: 15; J gene: TRBJ2-1; clone size: -
CDR3 protein: CASSLNGNTEAFF; CDR3 DNA: TGTGCCAGCAGCTTAAACGGTAACACTGAAGCTTTCTTT; D gene: -; V gene: TRBV7-3; CDR3 length: 13; J gene: TRBJ1-1; clone size: few
CDR3 protein: CASSQDSSPSTYNEQFF; CDR3 DNA: TGTGCCAGCAGCCAAGATAGCAGCCCCTCTACCTACAATGAGCAGTTCTTC; D gene: -; V gene: TRBV4-2; CDR3 length: 17; J gene: TRBJ2-1; clone size: once
CDR3 protein: CASSILPEGNQPQHF; CDR3 DNA: TGTGCCAGTAGTATATTACCCGAGGGCAATCAGCCCCAGCATTTT; D gene: -; V gene: TRBV19; CDR3 length: 15; J gene: TRBJ1-5; clone size: few
CDR3 protein: CASSYGANLLYGYTF; CDR3 DNA: TGTGCCAGCAGTTACGGGGCCAATCTTCTCTATGGCTACACCTTC; D gene: -; V gene: TRBV6-5; CDR3 length: 15; J gene: TRBJ1-2; clone size: -
CDR3 protein: CAKDRVYGYTF; CDR3 DNA: TGTGCCAAGGACAGGGTCTATGGCTACACCTTC; D gene: TRBD1; V gene: TRBV7-9; CDR3 length: 11; J gene: TRBJ1-2; clone size: -
CDR3 protein: CASSELRQGTDTQYF; CDR3 DNA: TGTGCCAGCAGTGAACTGAGACAGGGCACAGATACGCAGTATTTT; D gene: -; V gene: TRBV6-1; CDR3 length: 15; J gene: TRBJ2-3; clone size: once
CDR3 protein: CASSADRDSYTQYF; CDR3 DNA: TGCGCCAGCAGCGCGGACCGGGACTCTTATACGCAGTATTTT; D gene: -; V gene: TRBV5-1; CDR3 length: 14; J gene: TRBJ2-3; clone size: -
CDR3 protein: CASSSERQGYEQYF; CDR3 DNA: TGTGCCAGCAGCTCAGAGAGACAGGGGTACGAGCAGTACTTC; D gene: TRBD1; V gene: TRBV7-2; CDR3 length: 14; J gene: TRBJ2-7; clone size: few
CDR3 protein: CAISPGLRETQYF; CDR3 DNA: TGTGCCATCAGTCCGGGACTCCGGGAGACCCAGTACTTC; D gene: -; V gene: TRBV6-5; CDR3 length: 13; J gene: TRBJ2-5; clone size: -
CDR3 protein: CASSSSAGTEAFF; CDR3 DNA: TGTGCCAGCAGCTCGTCGGCGGGCACTGAAGCTTTCTTT; D gene: -; V gene: TRBV7-6; CDR3 length: 13; J gene: TRBJ1-1; clone size: medium-sized
CDR3 protein: CASSQTGTFEAFF; CDR3 DNA: TGTGCCAGCAGTCAAACCGGGACATTCGAAGCTTTCTTT; D gene: -; V gene: TRBV6-5; CDR3 length: 13; J gene: TRBJ1-1; clone size: few
CDR3 protein: CASSFPGTYNEQFF; CDR3 DNA: TGCGCCAGCAGCTTTCCCGGGACTTACAATGAGCAGTTCTTC; D gene: -; V gene: TRBV5-1; CDR3 length: 14; J gene: TRBJ2-1; clone size: once
CDR3 protein: CSSRTGGFYNSPLHF; CDR3 DNA: TGTTCCAGCAGGACAGGGGGCTTCTATAATTCACCCCTCCACTTT; D gene: TRBD1; V gene: TRBV2; CDR3 length: 15; J gene: TRBJ1-6; clone size: -
CDR3 protein: CASSSGHQETQYF; CDR3 DNA: TGTGCCAGCAGCTCCGGACATCAAGAGACCCAGTACTTC; D gene: -; V gene: TRBV7-2; CDR3 length: 13; J gene: TRBJ2-5; clone size: -
CDR3 protein: CASSDWDRLYGYTF; CDR3 DNA: TGTGCCAGCAGTGATTGGGACAGACTCTATGGCTACACCTTC; D gene: TRBD1; V gene: TRBV25-1; CDR3 length: 14; J gene: TRBJ1-2; clone size: -